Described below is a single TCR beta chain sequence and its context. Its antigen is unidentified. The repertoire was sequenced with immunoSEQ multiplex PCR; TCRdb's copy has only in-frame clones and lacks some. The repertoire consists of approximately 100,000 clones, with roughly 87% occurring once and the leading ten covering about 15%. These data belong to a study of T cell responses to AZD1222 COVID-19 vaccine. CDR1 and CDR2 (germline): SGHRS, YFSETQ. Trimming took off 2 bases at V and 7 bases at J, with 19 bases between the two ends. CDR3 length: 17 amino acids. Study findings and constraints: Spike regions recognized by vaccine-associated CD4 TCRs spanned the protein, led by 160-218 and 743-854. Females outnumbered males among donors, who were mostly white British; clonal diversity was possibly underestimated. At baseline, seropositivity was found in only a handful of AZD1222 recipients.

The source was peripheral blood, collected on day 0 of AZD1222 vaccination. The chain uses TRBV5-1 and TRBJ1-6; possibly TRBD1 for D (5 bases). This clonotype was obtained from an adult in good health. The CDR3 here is CASSFGVSGQRNSPLHF. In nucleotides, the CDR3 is TGCGCCAGCAGCTTTGGGGTGTCGGGGCAACGGAATTCACCCCTCCACTTT. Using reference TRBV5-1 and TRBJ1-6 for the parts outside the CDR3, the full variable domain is KAGVTQTPRYLIKTRGQQVTLSCSPISGHRSVSWYQQTPGQGLQFLFEYFSETQRNKGNFPGRFSGRQFSNSRSEMNVSTLELGDSALYLCASSFGVSGQRNSPLHFGNGTRLTVT.